Presented here are 15 T cell receptor beta chains from one specimen sequenced in a study of immune characteristics of hereditary and idiopathic chronic pancreatitis. Pancreas tissue with chronic pancreatitis was obtained from patients having total pancreatectomy with islet autotransplantation (TPIAT). Library preparation used the immunoSEQ multiplex PCR assay. TCRdb stores this immuneACCESS table with in-frame sequences only. Part of the clones is absent; in the studies checked, under half of the shortfall reflects unresolved V genes, and no reason is known for the rest. The sample profile shows roughly 14,000 clones; more than 60% of them were found once. Clones ranked in the top ten supply 13% to 15% of the sample. Material: pancreas tissue with hereditary chronic pancreatitis. Receptors originate from a human donor with chronic pancreatitis.

The chain combines TRBV6-1 with TRBJ1-5; 8 nucleotides align to TRBD1. CDR1 is MNHNS and CDR2 is SASEGT in the germline V gene. Trimming cost V 4 bases and J 0 bases; bases outside gene matches: 5. The CDR3 has 16 residues. The CDR3 nucleotides are TGTGCCAGCAGTGCCCCAGGGGGCTATAGCAATCAGCCCCAGCATTTT. As protein: CASSAPGGYSNQPQHF.

Only a few counts were recorded for this clone. The V and J genes are TRBV3-1 (or the pseudogene TRBV3-2) and TRBJ1-4; D is ambiguous. CDR3 length: 12 amino acids. Germline assignment: CDR1 LGHDT and CDR2 YNNKEL (reference sequence). The V end was cut by 3 bases, the J end by 15 bases, with 14 bases between. The CDR3 here is CASSHASRSVFF. The CDR3, as DNA: TGTGCCAGCAGCCATGCTTCGAGATCGGTGTTTTTT.

This chain connects TRBV19 to TRBJ2-2, with no clear D. CDR1 is LNHDA, CDR2 SQIVND, per germline (reference sequence). Between the trimmed V and J ends, which lost 1 base and 4 bases, there was a span of 7 bases. The CDR3 covers 14 residues. The CDR3 DNA reads TGTGCCAGTAGTATAGGCAGGCGCACCGGGGAGCTGTTTTTT. Translation gives CASSIGRRTGELFF. Drawing the rest from reference TRBV19 and TRBJ2-2, the complete variable domain is DGGITQSPKYLFRKEGQNVTLSCEQNLNHDAMYWYRQDPGQGLRLIYYSQIVNDFQKGDIAEGYSVSREKKESFPLTVTSAQKNPTAFYLCASSIGRRTGELFFGEGSRLTVL.

This clone was recorded a few times. The rearrangement joins TRBV7-9 to TRBJ2-7; tentatively, D is TRBD2 (6 bases). With 1 base removed from V and 2 bases from J, the gap between germline ends came to 9 bases. This CDR3 contains 14 residues. The germline V gene has CDR1 SEHNR and CDR2 FQNEAQ (reference sequence). The CDR3 bases are TGTGCCAGCAGCTTAGTGGAGGGCCCCTACGAGCAGTACTTC. Translation gives CASSLVEGPYEQYF. Full variable domain (rest looked up from reference TRBV7-9 and TRBJ2-7): DTGVSQNPRHKITKRGQNVTFRCDPISEHNRLYWYRQTLGQGPEFLTYFQNEAQLEKSRLLSDRFSAERPKGSFSTLEIQRTEQGDSAMYLCASSLVEGPYEQYFGPGTRLTVT.

This clone was counted only a few times. As DNA, the CDR3 is TGTGCCAGCAGTTTATCGATGGCGACCAGGGAGACCCAGTACTTC. Amino acids: CASSLSMATRETQYF. This rearrangement joins TRBV27 to TRBJ2-5; no clear D. The CDR3 has 15 residues. Trimming took off 0 bases at V and 5 bases at J, with 13 bases between the two ends. Germline-derived CDR1 and CDR2 are MNHEY and SMNVEV (reference sequence).

The CDR3 coding sequence is TGTGCCAGCAGCTTGGCCGGGGCGGGAGTATCAGATACGCAGTATTTT. Residues: CASSLAGAGVSDTQYF. The chain couples TRBV5-6 to TRBJ2-3; 7 positions agree with TRBD2. This CDR3 contains 16 residues. The germline gives CDR1 SGHDT, CDR2 YYEEEE. With 0 bases clipped from V and 4 bases from J, the junction kept 8 bases outside the gene matches.

CDR3 bases: TGTGCCAGCAGCTGGACAGGGAATGGCTACACCTTC. Protein: CASSWTGNGYTF. The chain has TRBV3-1 (or the pseudogene TRBV3-2) and TRBJ1-2; 8 bases match TRBD1. Trimming cost V 5 bases and J 6 bases; bases outside gene matches: 2. Looked up from germline, CDR1 is LGHDT and CDR2 is YNNKEL (reference sequence). The CDR3 runs to 12 residues.

The V call is TRBV7-2, the J call TRBJ1-1, with D unclear. Germline loops: CDR1 SGHTA, CDR2 FQGNSA. The CDR3 is 15 residues long. Trimming removed 5 bases from V and 3 bases from J, with 16 bases in between. Here the CDR3 reads CASSGLTSWDTEAFF. Here the CDR3 DNA reads TGTGCCAGCAGCGGTCTGACGTCCTGGGACACTGAAGCTTTCTTT.

The chain couples TRBV18 to TRBJ1-5, with a possible D match to TRBD1 (5 bases). The CDR3 covers 14 residues. V was clipped by 0 bases and J by 5 bases, with 8 bases between them. Germline V gives CDR1 KGHSH, CDR2 LQKENI. In nucleotides, the CDR3 is TGTGCCAGCTCACCACCGGGGGAGTATCAGCCCCAGCATTTT. It translates to CASSPPGEYQPQHF.

The chain carries TRBV7-3 and TRBJ1-2; possible D gene TRBD1, 5 bases. CDR1 is SGHTA and CDR2 is FQGTGA in the germline V gene. Trimming shortened V by 5 bases and J by 1 base, and 20 bases separated the two germline ends. There are 17 residues in the CDR3. This CDR3 reads CASSPGPGSGSNYGYTF. The DNA for the CDR3 is TGTGCCAGCAGCCCGGGGCCGGGGTCAGGCAGTAACTATGGCTACACCTTC.

The chain carries TRBV10-3 and TRBJ2-7; D is possibly TRBD2 (7 bases). Deletions cut 3 bases from V and 4 bases from J, with 13 bases between. This CDR3 comprises 14 residues. CDR1 and CDR2 from the germline V gene are ENHRY and SYGVKD. The CDR3 nucleotides are TGTGCCATCAGTGAACGGGGGGCGGGTTACGAGCAGTACTTC. Amino acids: CAISERGAGYEQYF.

V is TRBV12-3 or TRBV12-4 and J is TRBJ2-5; D unresolved. This CDR3 contains 12 residues. The V end was cut by 5 bases, the J end by 9 bases, with 13 bases between. The CDR3 DNA reads as TGTGCCAGCAGTCAACAGACCCCGCCCCAGTACTTC. Translation gives CASSQQTPPQYF.

The V call is TRBV11-3, the J call TRBJ2-3, with 8 bases lining up with TRBD1. This CDR3 comprises 15 residues. V gave up 6 bases and J gave up 2 bases; unmatched junction bases: 7. The germline V gene has CDR1 SGHNT and CDR2 YENEEA. Here the CDR3 reads CASSHRGYHTDTQYF. In nucleotides, the CDR3 is TGTGCCAGCAGTCACAGGGGGTATCACACAGATACGCAGTATTTT.

This chain joins TRBV28 and TRBJ2-1; D uncertain. Trimming removed 3 bases at V and 7 bases at J, with 7 bases between. This CDR3 has 12 amino acids. Germline V CDR1 and CDR2: MDHEN, SYDVKM. This CDR3 reads CASSFMANEQFF. For the CDR3, the DNA is TGTGCCAGCAGTTTTATGGCGAATGAGCAGTTCTTC.

This clone came up a few times. The J gene is TRBJ1-1, the V gene TRBV7-3; D is undetermined. Trimming took 5 bases from V and 7 from J, leaving 11 bases between them. This CDR3 is built from 12 residues. The V gene's germline CDR1 is SGHTA and CDR2 FQGTGA. The CDR3 reads CASSPGFGEAFF. CDR3 bases: TGTGCCAGCAGCCCTGGGTTCGGTGAAGCTTTCTTT.